The clone carrying this T cell receptor beta chain was counted many times. These data belong to a study of regulatory T cells in long-lasting Graves disease. As to time point: newly diagnosed GD, antithyroid drugs for less than 3 months. The authors made the TCR library using RNA they extracted from PBMCs. The patient group derived from an endocrinology department in Xi'an, China. Arm-PCR of CDR3 regions with iRepertoire HTBI primers generated TCR beta libraries. MiXCR, applied by TCRdb to the multiplex PCR reads, yields one record per CDR3 protein. This table has roughly 560,000 distinct CDR3 sequences, 16% appearing once. Germline V gene sequence: CDR1 SNHLY, CDR2 FYNNEI. V lost 2 bases, J lost 1 base, and 6 bases lay in between. CDR3 length: 14 amino acids. This sample also appeared in a second study, on T cells in Graves' hyperthyroidism and ophthalmopathy. That study reports: An initial round of RT-PCR targeting the TCR CDR3 relied on the HTBI primer set.

V and J are TRBV2 and TRBJ1-5; D not resolved. The source of this sequence is a woman aged 40 to 65 with Graves disease. The sequencing used peripheral blood mononuclear cells (PBMCs), collected at new diagnosis, from a patient treated with antithyroid drugs. CDR3 sequence (DNA): TGTGCCAGCAGTGAATTTTGGAGCAATCAGCCCCAGCATTTT. Residues: CASSEFWSNQPQHF.